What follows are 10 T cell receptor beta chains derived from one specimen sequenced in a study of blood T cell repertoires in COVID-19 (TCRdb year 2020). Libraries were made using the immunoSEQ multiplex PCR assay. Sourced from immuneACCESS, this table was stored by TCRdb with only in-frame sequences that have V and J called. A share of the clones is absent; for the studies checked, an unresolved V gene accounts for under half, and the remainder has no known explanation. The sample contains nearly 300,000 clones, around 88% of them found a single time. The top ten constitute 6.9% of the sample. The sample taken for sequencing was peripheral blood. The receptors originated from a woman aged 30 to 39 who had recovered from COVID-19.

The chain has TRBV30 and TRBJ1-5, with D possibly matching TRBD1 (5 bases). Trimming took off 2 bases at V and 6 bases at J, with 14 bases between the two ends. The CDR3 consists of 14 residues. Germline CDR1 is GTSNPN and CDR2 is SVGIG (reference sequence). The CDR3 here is CAWSTRERGQPQHF. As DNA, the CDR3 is TGTGCCTGGAGTACCAGGGAAAGAGGTCAGCCCCAGCATTTT.

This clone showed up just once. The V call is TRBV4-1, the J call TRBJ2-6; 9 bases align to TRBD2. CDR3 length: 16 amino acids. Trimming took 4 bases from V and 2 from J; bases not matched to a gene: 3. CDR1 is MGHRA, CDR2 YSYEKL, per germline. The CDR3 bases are TGCGCCAGCAGCCTTGGACTAGCGCCTGGGGCCAACGTCCTGACTTTC. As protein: CASSLGLAPGANVLTF.

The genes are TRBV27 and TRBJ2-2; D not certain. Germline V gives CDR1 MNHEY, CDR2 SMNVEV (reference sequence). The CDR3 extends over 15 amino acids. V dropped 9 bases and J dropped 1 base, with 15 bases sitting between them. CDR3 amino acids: CASDPSRKNTGELFF. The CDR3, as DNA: TGTGCCAGTGACCCGTCGAGGAAGAACACCGGGGAGCTGTTTTTT.

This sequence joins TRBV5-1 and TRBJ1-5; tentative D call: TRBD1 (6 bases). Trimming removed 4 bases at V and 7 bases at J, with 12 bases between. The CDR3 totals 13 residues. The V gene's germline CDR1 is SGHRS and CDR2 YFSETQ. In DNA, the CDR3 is TGCGCCAGCAGCGCGAACAGGGAGCAGCCCCAGCATTTT. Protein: CASSANREQPQHF.

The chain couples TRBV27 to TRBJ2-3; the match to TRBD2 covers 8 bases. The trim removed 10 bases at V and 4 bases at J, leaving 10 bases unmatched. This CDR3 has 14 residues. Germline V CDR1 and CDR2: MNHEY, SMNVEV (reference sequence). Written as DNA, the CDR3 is TGTGCCACCGCGACGACTAGCGCCTCAGATACGCAGTATTTT. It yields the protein CATATTSASDTQYF.

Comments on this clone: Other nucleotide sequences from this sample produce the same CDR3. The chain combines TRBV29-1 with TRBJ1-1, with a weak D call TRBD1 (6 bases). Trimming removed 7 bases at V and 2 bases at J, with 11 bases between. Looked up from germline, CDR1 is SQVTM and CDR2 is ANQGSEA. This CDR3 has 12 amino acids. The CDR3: CSAGQLNTEAFF. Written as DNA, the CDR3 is TGCAGCGCTGGACAGCTTAACACTGAAGCTTTCTTT.

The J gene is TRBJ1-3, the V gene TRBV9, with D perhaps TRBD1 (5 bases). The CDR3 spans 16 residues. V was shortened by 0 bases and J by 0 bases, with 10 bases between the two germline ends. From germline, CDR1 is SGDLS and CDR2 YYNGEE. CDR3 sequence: CASSVEGAGSGNTIYF. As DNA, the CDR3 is TGTGCCAGCAGCGTAGAAGGGGCCGGCTCTGGAAACACCATATATTTT.

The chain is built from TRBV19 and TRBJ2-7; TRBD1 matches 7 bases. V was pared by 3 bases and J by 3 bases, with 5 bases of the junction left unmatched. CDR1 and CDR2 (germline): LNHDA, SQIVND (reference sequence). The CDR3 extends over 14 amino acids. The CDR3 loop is CASSIAGTDYEQYF. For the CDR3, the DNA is TGTGCCAGTAGTATCGCAGGGACAGACTACGAGCAGTACTTC.

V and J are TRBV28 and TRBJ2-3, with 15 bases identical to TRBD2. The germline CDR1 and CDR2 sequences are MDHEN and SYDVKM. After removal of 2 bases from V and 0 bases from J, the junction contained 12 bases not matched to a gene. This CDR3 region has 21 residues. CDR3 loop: CASSLAAGTSGGTPSTDTQYF. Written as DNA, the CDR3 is TGTGCCAGCAGTTTAGCTGCCGGGACTAGCGGGGGGACACCTAGCACAGATACGCAGTATTTT.

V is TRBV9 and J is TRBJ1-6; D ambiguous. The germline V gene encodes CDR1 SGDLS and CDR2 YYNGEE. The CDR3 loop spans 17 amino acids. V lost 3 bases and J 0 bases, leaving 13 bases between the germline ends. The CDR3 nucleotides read TGTGCCAGCAGCGCCAGTCTGAGGAGCTCCTATAATTCACCCCTCCACTTT. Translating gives CASSASLRSSYNSPLHF.